The 16 T cell receptor beta chains reported below all come from one sample, sequenced in a study of blood T cell repertoires in COVID-19. The data were produced by immunoSEQ multiplex PCR, yet TCRdb's version contains in-frame clones alone and is incomplete. The sample lists 250,000 to 300,000 clones; less than 85% were seen once. The sample taken for sequencing was peripheral blood. These receptors all stem from a man aged 55 to 69 who had recovered from COVID-19.

Only one count was recorded for this clone. The CDR3 is CASSNRRNSYEQYF. CDR3 sequence (DNA): TGTGCCAGCAGTAACAGGAGAAACTCCTACGAGCAGTACTTC. The chain carries TRBV6-5 and TRBJ2-7; TRBD1 is a possible D gene (5 bases). V lost 5 bases and J 0 bases, leaving 11 bases between the germline ends. Germline V gene lookup returns CDR1 MNHEY and CDR2 SVGAGI. CDR3 length: 14 amino acids.

The gene calls are TRBV19 and TRBJ1-2, with no clear D. Trimming took off 4 bases at V and 5 bases at J, with 11 bases between the two ends. There are 13 residues in the CDR3. Germline V lookup: CDR1 LNHDA, CDR2 SQIVND (reference sequence). The CDR3 DNA reads TGTGCCAGTAGTAACCAGGCAAGTTATGGCTACACCTTC. This codes for CASSNQASYGYTF.

This clone was observed a few times. The chain couples TRBV6-5 to TRBJ2-5, with 8 bases fitting TRBD2. J lost 5 bases, V lost 6 bases, and 11 bases had no gene match. Germline values: CDR1 MNHEY, CDR2 SVGAGI. This CDR3 spans 15 amino acids. CDR3 nucleotides: TGTGCCAGCAGAGAGGGACTAGTAGGGTCGGAGACCCAGTACTTC. As protein: CASREGLVGSETQYF.

In regard to this clone: An end of the junction does not agree with germline; a read error may underlie this. The chain has TRBV5-6 and TRBJ2-7; TRBD1 matches at 12 bases. CDR3 size: 16 residues. CDR1 SGHDT and CDR2 YYEEEE come from the germline V gene. CDR3 residues: CASSWTGTGGSHEQYF. DNA of the CDR3: TGTGCCAGCAGCTGGACCGGGACAGGGGGCTCCCACGAGCAGTACTTC.

Comment on this clone: The CDR3 does not close with the conserved phenylalanine or tryptophan, likely indicating a read error. The limits of the CDR3 on the DNA are not certain, so only TCRdb's listed CDR3 is given. The chain links TRBV12-5 to TRBJ2-7; TRBD2, as called in the table, went unchecked against the DNA. CDR1 LGHNT and CDR2 FRNRAP come from the germline V gene. The CDR3 is 8 residues long, ends included. The CDR3 region is CASGAWSL.

This clone has a handful of counts. The chain couples TRBV6-1 to TRBJ2-1; D is uncertain. V was shortened by 2 bases and J by 6 bases, with 11 bases between the two germline ends. In germline, CDR1 is MNHNS, CDR2 SASEGT. The CDR3 spans 14 residues. For the CDR3, the DNA is TGTGCCAGCAGTGAACTCAACCACTCCAATGAGCAGTTCTTC. Encoded protein: CASSELNHSNEQFF.

The chain uses TRBV29-1 and TRBJ2-1; D call uncertain. This CDR3 has 11 amino acids. V was cut by 6 bases and J by 9 bases, with 12 bases left in between. CDR1 and CDR2 (germline): SQVTM, ANQGSEA. As DNA, the CDR3 is TGCAGCGTGGATCTAGGCCGTGAGCAGTTCTTC. This sequence encodes CSVDLGREQFF.

The rearrangement links TRBV12-5 to TRBJ2-3; maybe TRBD1 (5 bases). With 5 bases removed from V and 0 bases from J, the gap between germline ends came to 15 bases. This CDR3 is built from 16 residues. Germline CDR1 is LGHNT and CDR2 is FRNRAP. DNA of the CDR3: TGTGCTAGTGGTCAAAAGACAGCGCCTAGCACAGATACGCAGTATTTT. This codes for CASGQKTAPSTDTQYF. Filled out from reference TRBV12-5 and TRBJ2-3, the complete variable domain reads DARVTQTPRHKVTEMGQEVTMRCQPILGHNTVFWYRQTMMQGLELLAYFRNRAPLDDSGMPKDRFSAEMPDATLATLKIQPSEPRDSAVYFCASGQKTAPSTDTQYFGPGTRLTVL.

J is TRBJ2-3 and V is TRBV27, with 9 bases that match TRBD2. With V trimmed by 3 bases and J by 4 bases, 8 bases remained unmatched. Germline CDR1 is MNHEY and CDR2 is SMNVEV (reference sequence). The CDR3 loop spans 16 amino acids. The chain's CDR3 is CASSFSAGGWADTQYF. CDR3 nucleotides: TGTGCCAGCAGTTTCTCGGCGGGGGGGTGGGCAGATACGCAGTATTTT.

There are a few counts of this clone. The chain employs TRBV7-8 and TRBJ1-2; a weak D match, TRBD1 (5 bases). Germline CDR1 reads SGHVS; CDR2 reads FQNEAQ. The CDR3 covers 12 residues. The V end lost 1 base, the J end lost 7 bases, and 7 bases lay between the germline ends. The CDR3 reads CASSLVGAGYTF. DNA for the CDR3: TGTGCCAGCAGCTTAGTTGGGGCTGGCTACACCTTC.

The chain is built from TRBV2 and TRBJ1-1, with 8 bases fitting TRBD1. V trimming: 6 bases; J trimming: 5 bases; junction bases outside the gene matches: 8. This CDR3 comprises 14 residues. Germline values: CDR1 SNHLY, CDR2 FYNNEI. CDR3: CASRGQGEGTEAFF. In DNA, the CDR3 is TGTGCCAGCAGAGGACAGGGCGAGGGGACTGAAGCTTTCTTT.

CDR3 sequence reads: CASRPGGNYGYTF. Written as DNA, the CDR3 is TGTGCCAGCAGACCAGGGGGGAACTATGGCTACACCTTC. V is TRBV5-6 and J is TRBJ1-2; TRBD1 matches 7 bases. The V gene's germline CDR1 is SGHDT and CDR2 YYEEEE. This CDR3 is 13 amino acids long. V gave up 5 bases and J gave up 2 bases; unmatched junction bases: 3.

The count of this clone is one. The J gene is TRBJ1-4, the V gene TRBV4-2; tentatively, D is TRBD1 (5 bases). In germline, CDR1 is LGHNA, CDR2 YNFKEQ. This CDR3 has 16 residues. The V end lost 5 bases, the J end lost 2 bases, and 15 bases lay between the germline ends. In nucleotides, the CDR3 is TGTGCCAGCAGCAAGATCCTCAGGGTGACTAATGAAAAACTGTTTTTT. Amino acids: CASSKILRVTNEKLFF.

A word on this clone: Other DNA sequences of this sample code for an identical CDR3. The chain carries TRBV15 and TRBJ1-4, with 7 bases fitting TRBD1. This CDR3 is 15 amino acids long. Germline values: CDR1 LNHNV, CDR2 YYDKDF (reference sequence). J was trimmed by 1 base and V by 3 bases; bases with no gene match: 2. The CDR3 sequence is CATSRNRGTNEKLFF. The DNA for the CDR3 is TGTGCCACCAGCAGGAACAGGGGAACTAATGAAAAACTGTTTTTT.

The chain uses TRBV2 and TRBJ2-5; TRBD1 matches 11 bases. V lost 1 base to trimming and J lost 1 base; unmatched junction nucleotides: 2. The CDR3 runs 16 residues. Germline lookup yields CDR1 SNHLY and CDR2 FYNNEI. Written as DNA, the CDR3 is TGTGCCAGCAGTGAAGGGACAGGGGGCGGCCAAGAGACCCAGTACTTC. This sequence encodes CASSEGTGGGQETQYF.

This clone occurred once. The chain links TRBV7-9 to TRBJ2-3; D possibly corresponds to TRBD2 (6 bases). The CDR3 has 15 residues. V was shortened by 2 bases and J by 6 bases, with 15 bases between the two germline ends. Germline loops: CDR1 SEHNR, CDR2 FQNEAQ (reference sequence). In nucleotides, the CDR3 is TGTGCCAGCAGCTTATCTGGGGGGAGGTTGGATACGCAGTATTTT. It encodes CASSLSGGRLDTQYF.